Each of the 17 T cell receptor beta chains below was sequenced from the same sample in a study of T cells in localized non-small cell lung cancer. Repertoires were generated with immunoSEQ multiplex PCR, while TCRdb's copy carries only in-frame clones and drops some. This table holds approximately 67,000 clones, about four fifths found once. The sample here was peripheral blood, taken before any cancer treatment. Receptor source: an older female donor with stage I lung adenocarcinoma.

The DNA of the CDR3 is TGTGCCGGGGGCGGGACTAATGAAAAACTGTTTTTT. This sequence encodes CAGGGTNEKLFF. V is TRBV30 and J is TRBJ1-4, with D possibly being TRBD1 (6 bases). Germline CDR1 and CDR2: GTSNPN and SVGIG (reference sequence). Trimming took off 8 bases at V and 2 bases at J, with 9 bases between the two ends. The CDR3 has 12 amino acids.

The DNA for the CDR3 is TGTGCCAGCAGTTACGCGGGCAGCTCCTACGAGCAGTACTTC. Its translation is CASSYAGSSYEQYF. The J gene is TRBJ2-7, the V gene TRBV6-5; D is possibly TRBD2 (5 bases). Trimming removed 2 bases at V and 0 bases at J, with 8 bases between. The germline V gene has CDR1 MNHEY and CDR2 SVGAGI. The CDR3 runs 14 residues.

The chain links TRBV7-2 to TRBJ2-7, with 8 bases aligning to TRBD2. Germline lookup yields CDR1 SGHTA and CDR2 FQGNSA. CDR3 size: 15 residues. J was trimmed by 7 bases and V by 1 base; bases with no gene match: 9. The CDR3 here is CASSLGPAGAFEQYF. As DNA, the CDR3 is TGTGCCAGCAGCTTAGGGCCAGCGGGAGCGTTTGAGCAGTACTTC.

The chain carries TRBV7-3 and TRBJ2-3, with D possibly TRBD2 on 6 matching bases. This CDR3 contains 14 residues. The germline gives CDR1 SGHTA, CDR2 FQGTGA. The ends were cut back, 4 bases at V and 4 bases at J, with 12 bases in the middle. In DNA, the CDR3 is TGTGCCAGCAGCTCTAGGCGGGGCCCAGATACGCAGTATTTT. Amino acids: CASSSRRGPDTQYF.

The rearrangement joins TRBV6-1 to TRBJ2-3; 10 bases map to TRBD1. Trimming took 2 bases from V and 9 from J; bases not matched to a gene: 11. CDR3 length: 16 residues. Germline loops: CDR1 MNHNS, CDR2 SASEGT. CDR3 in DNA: TGTGCCAGCAGTGAAACGGGGACAGGGGCGCCTACCACGCAGTATTTT. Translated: CASSETGTGAPTTQYF.

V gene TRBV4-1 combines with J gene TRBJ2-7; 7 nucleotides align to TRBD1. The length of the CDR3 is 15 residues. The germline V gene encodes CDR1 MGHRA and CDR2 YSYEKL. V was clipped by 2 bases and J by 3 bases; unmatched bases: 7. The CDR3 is CASSQIRDSFYEQYF. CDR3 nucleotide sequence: TGCGCCAGCAGCCAAATCCGGGACAGTTTCTACGAGCAGTACTTC.

CDR3 DNA sequence: TGTGCCAGCAGCGTAAAGGGGGACGCCTACGAGCAGTACTTC. It translates to CASSVKGDAYEQYF. V usage is TRBV7-8 and J usage is TRBJ2-7, with D possibly TRBD1 on 6 matching bases. The CDR3 sequence is 14 residues long. V shed 5 bases and J shed 2 bases, with 13 bases lying between them. Germline CDR1 SGHVS, CDR2 FQNEAQ.

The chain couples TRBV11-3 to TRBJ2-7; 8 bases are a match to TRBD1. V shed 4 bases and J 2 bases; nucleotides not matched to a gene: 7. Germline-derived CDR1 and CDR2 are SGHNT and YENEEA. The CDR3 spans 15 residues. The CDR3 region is CASSYRTGSAYEQYF. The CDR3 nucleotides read TGTGCCAGCAGCTACCGGACAGGGAGCGCCTACGAGCAGTACTTC.

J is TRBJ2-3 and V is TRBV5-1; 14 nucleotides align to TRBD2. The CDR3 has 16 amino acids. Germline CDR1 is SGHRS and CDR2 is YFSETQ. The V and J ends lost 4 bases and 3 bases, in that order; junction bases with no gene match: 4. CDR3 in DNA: TGCGCCAGCAGCGCGGGGACTAGCGGGGGTACAGATACGCAGTATTTT. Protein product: CASSAGTSGGTDTQYF.

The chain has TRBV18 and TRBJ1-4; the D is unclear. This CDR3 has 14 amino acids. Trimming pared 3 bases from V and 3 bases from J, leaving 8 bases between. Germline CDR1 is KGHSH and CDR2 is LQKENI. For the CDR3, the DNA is TGTGCCAGCTCACCTTCGGCGGCTAATGAAAAACTGTTTTTT. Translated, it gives CASSPSAANEKLFF.

The CDR3 here is CASSPQGAIGNQPQHF. In DNA form, the CDR3 reads TGTGCCAGCAGCCCACAGGGGGCAATTGGCAATCAGCCCCAGCATTTT. V is TRBV27 and J is TRBJ1-5, with 9 bases matching TRBD1. The CDR3 sequence is 16 residues long. Looked up from germline, CDR1 is MNHEY and CDR2 is SMNVEV (reference sequence). V shed 6 bases and J 2 bases; nucleotides not matched to a gene: 8.

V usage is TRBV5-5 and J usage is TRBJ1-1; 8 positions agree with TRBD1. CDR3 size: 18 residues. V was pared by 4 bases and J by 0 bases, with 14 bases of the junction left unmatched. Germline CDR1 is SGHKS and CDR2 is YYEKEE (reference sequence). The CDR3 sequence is CASSVGPMTGVVNTEAFF. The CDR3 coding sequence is TGTGCCAGCAGCGTGGGGCCGATGACAGGGGTGGTGAACACTGAAGCTTTCTTT.

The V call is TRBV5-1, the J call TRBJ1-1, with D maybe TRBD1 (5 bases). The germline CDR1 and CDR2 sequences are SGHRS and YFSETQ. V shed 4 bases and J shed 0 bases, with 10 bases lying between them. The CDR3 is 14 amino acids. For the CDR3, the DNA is TGCGCCAGCAGCCCGACAGCCATGAACACTGAAGCTTTCTTT. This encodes CASSPTAMNTEAFF.

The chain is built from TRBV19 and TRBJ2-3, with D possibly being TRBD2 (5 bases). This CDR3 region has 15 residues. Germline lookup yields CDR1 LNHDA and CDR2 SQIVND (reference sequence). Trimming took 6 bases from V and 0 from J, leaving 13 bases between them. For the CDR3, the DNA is TGTGCCAGTAGCCCCCCGGAGGCTAGCACAGATACGCAGTATTTT. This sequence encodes CASSPPEASTDTQYF.

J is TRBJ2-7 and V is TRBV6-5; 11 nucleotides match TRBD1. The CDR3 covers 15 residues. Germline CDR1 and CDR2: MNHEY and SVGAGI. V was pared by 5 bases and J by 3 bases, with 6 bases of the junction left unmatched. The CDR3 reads CASSGFGTGGYEQYF. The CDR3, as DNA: TGTGCCAGCAGTGGGTTCGGGACAGGGGGCTACGAGCAGTACTTC.

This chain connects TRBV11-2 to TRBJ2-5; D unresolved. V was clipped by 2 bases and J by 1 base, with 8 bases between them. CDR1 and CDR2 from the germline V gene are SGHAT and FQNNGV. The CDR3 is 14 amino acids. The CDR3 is CASSLPNFQETQYF. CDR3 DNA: TGTGCCAGCAGCTTACCCAACTTCCAAGAGACCCAGTACTTC. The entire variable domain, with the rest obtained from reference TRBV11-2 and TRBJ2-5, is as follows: EAGVAQSPRYKIIEKRQSVAFWCNPISGHATLYWYQQILGQGPKLLIQFQNNGVVDDSQLPKDRFSAERLKGVDSTLKIQPAKLEDSAVYLCASSLPNFQETQYFGPGTRLLVL.

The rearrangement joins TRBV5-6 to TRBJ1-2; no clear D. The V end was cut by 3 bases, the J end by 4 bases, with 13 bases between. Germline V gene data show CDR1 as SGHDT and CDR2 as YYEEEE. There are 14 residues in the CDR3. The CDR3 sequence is CASSSAGRGYGYTF. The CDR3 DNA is TGTGCCAGCAGCTCCGCAGGCCGGGGCTATGGCTACACCTTC. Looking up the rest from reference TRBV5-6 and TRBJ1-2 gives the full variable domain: DAGVTQSPTHLIKTRGQQVTLRCSPKSGHDTVSWYQQALGQGPQFIFQYYEEEERQRGNFPDRFSGHQFPNYSSELNVNALLLGDSALYLCASSSAGRGYGYTFGSGTRLTVV.